This T cell receptor (beta chain) was sequenced for a study of tumor-infiltrating lymphocytes in primary liver carcinoma (dated by TCRdb to the late 2010s). At the level of the whole study: Between November 2015 and early 2016, 5 or 6 patients in China with histopathologically diagnosed primary liver carcinoma had their tumors surgically resected. Of the five patients (three men and two women, aged 30 to 69 years), four had hepatocellular carcinoma and one had combined HCC and intrahepatic cholangiocarcinoma. The tumors of the five patients were staged as T1-T3 N0M0, with maximum diameters ranging from about 4.2 to 10 cm. Each sample produced about 3.65 to 7.5 million productive TCRbeta reads, and read depth showed no significant difference between tissue types. TCRbeta repertoire sequencing, expression microarrays and whole-exome sequencing were combined in the study across five regions of each liver tumor, with adjacent normal tissue and blood also included. TCRbeta repertoire sequencing covered about 35 specimens from 5 patients: approximately 25 tumor regions, 5 adjacent noncancerous liver tissues and 5 peripheral blood samples. Technical replicate repertoires showed high reproducibility, with mean shared-clone rates approximately 0.89 and correlation coefficients above 0.95.

The CDR3 numbers 13 residues from cysteine through phenylalanine. Only CDR3 DNA is held: 39 bases, read in frame from base 1. The germline V gene encodes CDR1 SEHNR and CDR2 FQNEAQ (reference sequence). The trim is 8 bases for V and 4 bases for J, with a gap of 14 bases between the germline ends. Blood RNA was extracted from unsorted whole blood with TRIzol reagent; germline DNA came from the DNeasy Blood & Tissue kit. At the time of sampling, the patients were treatment-naive and had chronic HBV infection. Before surgery, 3.5 to 4 milliliters of peripheral blood were drawn into K2EDTA tubes. The study at large found these results: Repertoire overlap was found to be higher between tumor regions (mean roughly 35%) than between tumor-adjacent (17%) or tumor-blood (about 14%) pairs, consistent with antigen-driven expansion. Only the TCR beta chain was sequenced, which likely underestimates true repertoire diversity because unpaired alpha chains were not captured. The study included only four or five patients, and the authors note findings should be validated in a larger study. The top 250 clones made up a significantly larger repertoire fraction in tumors than in blood (p = 0.039). Because the samples were bulk and unsorted, CD4+ and CD8+ T cell repertoires could not be compared.

TCRbeta-specific cDNA was reverse-transcribed from around 0.45 ug total RNA using a constant-region primer and ProtoScript II reverse transcriptase. Construction of the TCRbeta libraries relied on three nested rounds of multiplex PCR, following a slightly modified ARM-PCR procedure. Each of the first two PCR rounds ran for nine to ten cycles and used multiplex TRBV1-TRBV30 forward primers together with a Cbeta reverse primer. A final 25-cycle PCR with Deep VentR polymerase added sample barcodes and Illumina adapters. Amplicons of 200-500 bp were gel-purified with a QIAquick gel extraction kit before sequencing. An Illumina HiSeq 2500 was used to sequence the TCRbeta amplicons, generating 250-bp paired-end reads. Under the source paper's analysis protocol: Reads were quality-trimmed with Trimmomatic v0.33, and paired reads were merged with FLASH v1.2.11 to recover full CDR3 sequences. V, D and J germline segments were assigned to the rearranged TCRbeta sequences by MiGEC v1.2.1b. Clonotype statistics and Shannon-Wiener diversity indices were computed with VDJtools v1.0.0. Except for diversity analysis, only the 250 most abundant clonotypes of each sample were used in subsequent analyses to reduce sampling bias. TCRdb reanalyzed the raw reads on its own, using fastp at Q25 for trimming and MiXCR for clone calling, and kept in-frame beta chains. Entries are consolidated by CDR3 protein sequence, retaining the most common genes and DNA. The V and J calls shown here were made by TCRdb, not taken from the authors' results. Present in this sample are about 310,000 distinct CDR3 sequences, 50% to 70% of which were seen just once. The top ten constitute roughly 8.6% of the sample.

Details on this clonotype: There is no known antigen for this receptor. Base qualities are not at hand, and no much larger clone is one base apart.

The sequence was obtained from a man between 35 and 55 years old with primary liver carcinoma and hepatitis B virus infection. Sequenced input: peripheral blood. The sequence joins TRBV7-9 to TRBJ1-1, and TRBD1 may be the D gene, going by 5 matching bases. The DNA sequence is given as TGTGCCAGCGGCATAGGAGGGACCACTGAAGCTTTCTTT. This translates into CASGIGGTTEAFF.